This TCR beta chain was observed in a study of human T cells and chemical hapten exposure. Study summary: Mainly, slight library volume differences in the pool made TCR yields vary. The study's findings and limits: Sensitizing to DPC left TCRs with a frequency above 1 in 1000 unaltered.

Ten or more counts support this clonotype. Its antigen remains unknown. Time point defined: healthy volunteer bleed at 2 weeks. Unfractionated whole blood yielded the extracted total RNA. In the authors' methods: TCRs per sample had a median of approximately 96,000 and ranged from roughly 20,000 to 690,600. TCRdb re-derived calls from the RACE reads in MiXCR, one entry per CDR3 protein. TCRdb, not the original authors, processed these V and J calls. The data show 28,000 or so distinct CDR3 sequences, about 7% seen once. The germline V gene encodes CDR1 DFQATT and CDR2 SNEGSKA (reference sequence). The V segment lost 1 base and the J segment 8 bases; nucleotides outside the gene matches: 11. The CDR3 totals 17 residues.

The TCR sequence derives from a human donor in good health. Some clones in this sample may be carry-over from other donors' samples. The sample was whole blood. The genes are TRBV20-1 and TRBJ1-6; 10 bases match TRBD1. The CDR3 here is CSARASTGGEWDSPLHF. CDR3 DNA sequence: TGCAGTGCTAGAGCTTCGACAGGGGGCGAGTGGGATTCACCCCTCCACTTT.